This T cell receptor (beta chain) was sequenced during a study of OX40 agonist ivuxolimab in advanced cancers. At the level of the study: Treatment of patients was with ivuxolimab, an agonistic anti-OX40 (CD134) antibody.

Trimming pared 5 bases from V and 5 bases from J, leaving 16 bases between. The length of the CDR3 is 14 residues. Germline V lookup: CDR1 SGHTA, CDR2 FQGTGA. TCRdb's copy holds only in-frame clones and misses some; the assay was immunoSEQ multiplex PCR. The sample has approximately 12,000 clones, under 80% seen once; the top ten hold 32%. In regard to this clone: Its antigen remains unknown.

Notes on the study in general: More expanded clones were found, on average, in CD8+ than in CD4+ T cells.

This clonotype was sampled from an adult with an advanced solid tumor such as melanoma, head and neck, liver or kidney cancer. The chain links TRBV7-3 to TRBJ2-7; D might be TRBD1 (6 bases). The specimen comprised CD4+ or CD8+ T cells sorted from blood, sampled in a trial of the OX40 agonist ivuxolimab. In DNA, the CDR3 is TGTGCCAGCAGCCGTGGGGGCCGGAGTCACGAGCAGTACTTC. It codes for CASSRGGRSHEQYF.